A single sample gave rise to the 20 T cell receptor beta chains below, sequenced in a study of blood T cell repertoires in COVID-19. The table came from immunoSEQ multiplex PCR; TCRdb's copy has only in-frame clones and leaves some out. The data contain around 30,000 clones, 90% of them singletons. Sequenced input: peripheral blood. These receptors were taken from a man older than 75 with acute or convalescent COVID-19.

CDR3 in DNA: TGTGCCAGCAGCTTCGTGACTAGCGCGGGTGGGACCCAGTACTTC. It specifies CASSFVTSAGGTQYF. The chain has TRBV11-2 and TRBJ2-5, with 8 bases matching TRBD2. The germline V gene encodes CDR1 SGHAT and CDR2 FQNNGV. The trim removed 3 bases at V and 7 bases at J, leaving 10 bases unmatched. CDR3 length equals 15 residues.

This rearrangement joins TRBV19 to TRBJ2-1; tentative D call: TRBD2 (6 bases). CDR1 and CDR2 (germline): LNHDA, SQIVND (reference sequence). CDR3 length: 12 amino acids. Trimming stripped 8 bases from V and 8 bases from J, with 13 bases between. The CDR3 sequence: CASGGLRDEQFF. The CDR3 coding sequence is TGTGCCAGTGGGGGGTTACGGGATGAGCAGTTCTTC.

This rearrangement joins TRBV10-3 to TRBJ2-7; tentatively, D is TRBD1 (6 bases). Trimming removed 8 bases from V and 1 base from J, with 18 bases in between. The CDR3 contains 15 residues. Per the germline V gene, CDR1 is ENHRY and CDR2 is SYGVKD. The CDR3, as DNA: TGTGCCATCTCACAAGGGCAGGGGAGATCCTACGAGCAGTACTTC. Protein sequence: CAISQGQGRSYEQYF.

This chain uses TRBV29-1 with TRBJ1-2; 9 bases line up with TRBD1. The CDR3 loop spans 16 amino acids. The germline V gene has CDR1 SQVTM and CDR2 ANQGSEA. V shed 7 bases and J 0 bases; nucleotides not matched to a gene: 12. The CDR3 reads CSAVGTGRLANYGYTF. CDR3 coding DNA: TGCAGCGCGGTCGGGACAGGGCGGTTAGCTAACTATGGCTACACCTTC.

The chain uses TRBV23-1 and TRBJ2-3; 11 nucleotides align to TRBD1. TRBV23-1 is labeled an ORF, and its function is uncertain. Trimming at V came to 3 bases and at J to 3 bases, leaving 2 bases not matched to a gene. The CDR3 runs to 15 residues. The CDR3 DNA is TGCGCCAGCAGTCACGGGACAGGGGGGACAGATACGCAGTATTTT. It encodes CASSHGTGGTDTQYF.

The J gene is TRBJ2-5, the V gene TRBV27; weak D call: TRBD2 (6 bases). V was pared by 8 bases and J by 8 bases, with 12 bases between. Germline CDR1 reads MNHEY; CDR2 reads SMNVEV (reference sequence). The CDR3 extends over 11 amino acids. In DNA, the CDR3 is TGTGCCAGCGGGGGAGGCCGTACCCAGTACTTC. It translates to CASGGGRTQYF.

This chain joins TRBV28 and TRBJ2-7, with 11 bases fitting TRBD1. CDR1 is MDHEN, CDR2 SYDVKM, per germline. Germline trimming cut 6 bases from V and 2 bases from J; bases unmatched to any gene: 0. CDR3 size: 13 residues. The chain's CDR3 is CASRDRGPYEQYF. DNA of the CDR3: TGTGCCAGCAGGGACAGGGGGCCCTACGAGCAGTACTTC.

V and J are TRBV29-1 and TRBJ2-2; TRBD2 agrees at 9 bases. There are 18 residues in the CDR3. Germline assignment: CDR1 SQVTM and CDR2 ANQGSEA. The ends lost 1 base at V and 4 bases at J; junction bases unmatched: 13. CDR3 bases: TGCAGCGTTGAAGGGGCTAGCGGGGCGGCTCGTGGCACCGGGGAGCTGTTTTTT. It specifies CSVEGASGAARGTGELFF.

The gene calls are TRBV2 and TRBJ1-1; TRBD1 aligns across 11 bases. The CDR3 is 16 amino acids. The germline V gene encodes CDR1 SNHLY and CDR2 FYNNEI. Germline trimming cut 5 bases from V and 0 bases from J; bases unmatched to any gene: 5. CDR3 amino acids: CASSPGQGALNTEAFF. In DNA form, the CDR3 reads TGTGCCAGCAGTCCTGGACAGGGGGCTCTGAACACTGAAGCTTTCTTT.

J is TRBJ2-4 and V is TRBV14, with D perhaps TRBD2 (7 bases). This CDR3 has 13 amino acids. Germline CDR1 reads SGHDN; CDR2 reads FVKESK. V dropped 2 bases and J dropped 7 bases, with 9 bases sitting between them. This CDR3 reads CASSQWGGNIQYF. In DNA, the CDR3 is TGTGCCAGCAGCCAATGGGGGGGCAACATTCAGTACTTC.

The chain is built from TRBV30 and TRBJ1-2; possibly TRBD1 for D (5 bases). Per germline, CDR1 GTSNPN and CDR2 SVGIG (reference sequence). The CDR3 loop spans 13 amino acids. Trimming removed 4 bases from V and 9 bases from J, with 18 bases in between. In nucleotides, the CDR3 is TGTGCCTGGACCGCCACAGGCTTCACACGCTACACCTTC. Its translation: CAWTATGFTRYTF.

The rearrangement joins TRBV9 to TRBJ1-5; D unresolved. V lost 4 bases and J 6 bases, leaving 14 bases between the germline ends. Germline assignment: CDR1 SGDLS and CDR2 YYNGEE. This CDR3 spans 14 amino acids. The CDR3 DNA reads TGTGCCAGCAGCTCAGGACTCACGTCTCAGCCCCAGCATTTT. It codes for CASSSGLTSQPQHF. Supplemented by reference TRBV9 and TRBJ1-5, the full variable domain reads DSGVTQTPKHLITATGQRVTLRCSPRSGDLSVYWYQQSLDQGLQFLIQYYNGEERAKGNILERFSAQQFPDLHSELNLSSLELGDSALYFCASSSGLTSQPQHFGDGTRLSIL.

The J gene is TRBJ1-2, the V gene TRBV6-5, with TRBD1 matching 7 bases. Germline CDR1 is MNHEY and CDR2 is SVGAGI. The trim removed 6 bases at V and 4 bases at J, leaving 2 bases unmatched. This CDR3 has 12 residues. The DNA for the CDR3 is TGTGCCAGCAGGACAGGGTTCTATGGCTACACCTTC. It codes for CASRTGFYGYTF.

The rearrangement links TRBV11-2 to TRBJ2-1, with 8 bases lining up with TRBD1. This CDR3 region has 16 residues. Germline CDR1 SGHAT, CDR2 FQNNGV. V dropped 4 bases and J dropped 0; count of bases not matched to a gene: 5. The CDR3 loop is CASSSRTGSSYNEQFF. Here the CDR3 DNA reads TGTGCCAGCAGCTCCAGGACAGGGAGCTCCTACAATGAGCAGTTCTTC.

The rearrangement uses TRBV2 and TRBJ2-5, with no clear D. Germline lookup yields CDR1 SNHLY and CDR2 FYNNEI. The CDR3 runs 13 residues. Trimming left V 0 bases short and J 6 bases short, with 8 bases between. CDR3 in DNA: TGTGCCAGCAGTGAAGCGAGTGGGCAGACCCAGTACTTC. Residues: CASSEASGQTQYF.

This rearrangement joins TRBV20-1 to TRBJ2-7, with TRBD1 matching 8 bases. Germline CDR1 is DFQATT and CDR2 is SNEGSKA (reference sequence). The trim removed 3 bases at V and 2 bases at J, leaving 9 bases unmatched. The CDR3 has 15 residues. CDR3 region: CSASLPRTGTYEQYF. The CDR3 DNA sequence: TGCAGTGCTAGTCTTCCCCGGACAGGGACCTACGAGCAGTACTTC.

V gene TRBV7-8 combines with J gene TRBJ2-7, with D perhaps TRBD1 (5 bases). Trimming shortened V by 1 base and J by 0 bases, and 10 bases separated the two germline ends. The CDR3 consists of 15 residues. Germline loops: CDR1 SGHVS, CDR2 FQNEAQ. CDR3: CASSLEQALSYEQYF. The CDR3 bases are TGTGCCAGCAGCTTAGAACAGGCCCTCTCCTACGAGCAGTACTTC. Using reference TRBV7-8 and TRBJ2-7 for the parts outside the CDR3, the full variable domain is GAGVSQSPRYKVAKRGQDVALRCDPISGHVSLFWYQQALGQGPEFLTYFQNEAQLDKSGLPSDRFFAERPEGSVSTLKIQRTQQEDSAVYLCASSLEQALSYEQYFGPGTRLTVT.

The chain has TRBV10-2 and TRBJ2-1; 10 nucleotides match TRBD2. Per germline, CDR1 WSHSY and CDR2 SAAADI. The CDR3 has 14 residues. With V trimmed by 5 bases and J by 10 bases, 8 bases remained unmatched. The CDR3 region is CASSRSGGVGEQFF. The CDR3 nucleotides are TGCGCCAGCAGTAGAAGCGGGGGGGTAGGAGAGCAGTTCTTC.

This chain connects TRBV18 to TRBJ1-2; TRBD1 aligns across 11 bases. After removal of 6 bases from V and 4 bases from J, the junction contained 13 bases not matched to a gene. Germline lookup yields CDR1 KGHSH and CDR2 LQKENI. This CDR3 is built from 17 residues. The CDR3 protein is CASSPYAGTGGVYGYTF. CDR3 DNA sequence: TGTGCCAGCTCCCCCTATGCCGGGACAGGGGGGGTCTATGGCTACACCTTC.

The sample holds one count of this clone. The rearrangement joins TRBV7-8 to TRBJ2-7; D remains ambiguous. The CDR3 has 11 amino acids. V lost 4 bases and J 3 bases, leaving 4 bases between the germline ends. Looked up from germline, CDR1 is SGHVS and CDR2 is FQNEAQ. The chain's CDR3 is CASSSHYEQYF. For the CDR3, the DNA is TGTGCCAGCAGCTCCCACTACGAGCAGTACTTC.